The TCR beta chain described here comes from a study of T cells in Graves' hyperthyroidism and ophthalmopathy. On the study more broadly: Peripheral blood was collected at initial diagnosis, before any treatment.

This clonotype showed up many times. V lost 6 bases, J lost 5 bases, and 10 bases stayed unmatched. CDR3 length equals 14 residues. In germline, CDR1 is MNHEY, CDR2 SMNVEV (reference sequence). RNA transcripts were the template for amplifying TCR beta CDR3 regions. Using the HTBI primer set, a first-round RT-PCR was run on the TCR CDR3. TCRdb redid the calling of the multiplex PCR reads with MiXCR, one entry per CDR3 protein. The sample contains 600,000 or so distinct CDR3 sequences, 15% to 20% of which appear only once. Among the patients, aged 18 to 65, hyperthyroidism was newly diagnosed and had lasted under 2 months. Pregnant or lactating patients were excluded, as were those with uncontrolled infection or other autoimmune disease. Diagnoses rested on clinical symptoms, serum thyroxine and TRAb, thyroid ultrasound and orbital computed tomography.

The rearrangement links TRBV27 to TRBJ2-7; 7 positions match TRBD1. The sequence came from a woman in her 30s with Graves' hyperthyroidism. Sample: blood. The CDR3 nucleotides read TGTGCCAGCAGCGCCGGGACAGCCGCCAACGAGCAGTACTTC. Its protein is CASSAGTAANEQYF.